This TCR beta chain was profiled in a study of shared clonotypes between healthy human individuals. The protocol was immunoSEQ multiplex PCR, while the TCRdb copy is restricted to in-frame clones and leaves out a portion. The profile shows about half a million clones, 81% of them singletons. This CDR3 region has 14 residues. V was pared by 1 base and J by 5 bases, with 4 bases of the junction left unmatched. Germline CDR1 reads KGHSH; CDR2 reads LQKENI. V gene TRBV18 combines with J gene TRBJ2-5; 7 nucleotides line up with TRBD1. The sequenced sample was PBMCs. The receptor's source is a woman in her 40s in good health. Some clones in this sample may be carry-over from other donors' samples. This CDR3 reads CASSPQGALETQYF. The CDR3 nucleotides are TGTGCCAGCTCACCACAGGGGGCGTTGGAGACCCAGTACTTC. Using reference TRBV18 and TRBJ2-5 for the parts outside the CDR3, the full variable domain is NAGVMQNPRHLVRRRGQEARLRCSPMKGHSHVYWYRQLPEEGLKFMVYLQKENIIDESGMPKERFSAEFPKEGPSILRIQQVVRGDSAAYFCASSPQGALETQYFGPGTRLLVL.